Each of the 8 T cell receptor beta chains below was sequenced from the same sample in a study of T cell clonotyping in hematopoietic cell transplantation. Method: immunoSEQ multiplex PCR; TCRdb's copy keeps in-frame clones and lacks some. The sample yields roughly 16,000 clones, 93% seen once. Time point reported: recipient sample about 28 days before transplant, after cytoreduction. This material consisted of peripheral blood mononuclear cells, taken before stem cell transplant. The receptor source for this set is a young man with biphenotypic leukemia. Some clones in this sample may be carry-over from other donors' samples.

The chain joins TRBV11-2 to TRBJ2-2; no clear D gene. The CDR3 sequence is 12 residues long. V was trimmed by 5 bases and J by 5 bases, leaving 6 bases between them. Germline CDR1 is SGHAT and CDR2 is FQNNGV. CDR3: CASSPETGELFF. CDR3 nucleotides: TGTGCCAGCAGCCCGGAAACCGGGGAGCTGTTTTTT.

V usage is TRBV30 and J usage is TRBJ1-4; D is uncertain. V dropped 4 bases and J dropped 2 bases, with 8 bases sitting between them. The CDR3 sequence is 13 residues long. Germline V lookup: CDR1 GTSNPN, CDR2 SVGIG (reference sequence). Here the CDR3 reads CAWTTGTNEKLFF. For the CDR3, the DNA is TGTGCCTGGACGACGGGTACTAATGAAAAACTGTTTTTT.

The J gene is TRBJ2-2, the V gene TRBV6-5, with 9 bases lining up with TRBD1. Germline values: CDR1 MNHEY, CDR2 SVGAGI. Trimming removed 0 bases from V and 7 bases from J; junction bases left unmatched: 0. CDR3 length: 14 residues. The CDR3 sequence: CASSYSTGGGELFF. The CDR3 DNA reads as TGTGCCAGCAGTTACTCGACAGGGGGCGGGGAGCTGTTTTTT.

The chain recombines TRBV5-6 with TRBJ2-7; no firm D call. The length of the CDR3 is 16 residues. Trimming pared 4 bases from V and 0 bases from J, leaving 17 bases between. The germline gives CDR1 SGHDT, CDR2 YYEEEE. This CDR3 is CASSGRFGPSSYEQYF. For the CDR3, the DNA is TGTGCCAGCAGCGGGCGGTTCGGGCCCAGCTCCTACGAGCAGTACTTC.

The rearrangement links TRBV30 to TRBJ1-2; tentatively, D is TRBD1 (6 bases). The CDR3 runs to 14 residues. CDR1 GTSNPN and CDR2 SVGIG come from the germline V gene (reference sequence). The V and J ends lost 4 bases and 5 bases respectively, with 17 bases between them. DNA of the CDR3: TGTGCCTGGAATTCCATGGGGGCGTTTTATGGCTACACCTTC. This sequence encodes CAWNSMGAFYGYTF.

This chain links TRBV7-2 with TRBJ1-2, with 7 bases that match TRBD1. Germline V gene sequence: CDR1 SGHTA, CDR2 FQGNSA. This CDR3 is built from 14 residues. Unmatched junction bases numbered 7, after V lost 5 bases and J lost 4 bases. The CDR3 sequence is CASSRAGTVYGYTF. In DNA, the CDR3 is TGTGCCAGCAGCCGAGCGGGGACAGTCTATGGCTACACCTTC.

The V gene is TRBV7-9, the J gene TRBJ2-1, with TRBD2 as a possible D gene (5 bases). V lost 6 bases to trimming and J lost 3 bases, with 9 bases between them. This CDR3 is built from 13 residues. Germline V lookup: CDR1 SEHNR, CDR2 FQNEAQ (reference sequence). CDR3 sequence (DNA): TGTGCCAGCAGGTCCCGGGACTACAATGAGCAGTTCTTC. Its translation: CASRSRDYNEQFF. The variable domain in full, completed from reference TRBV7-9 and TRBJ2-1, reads DTGVSQNPRHKITKRGQNVTFRCDPISEHNRLYWYRQTLGQGPEFLTYFQNEAQLEKSRLLSDRFSAERPKGSFSTLEIQRTEQGDSAMYLCASRSRDYNEQFFGPGTRLTVL.

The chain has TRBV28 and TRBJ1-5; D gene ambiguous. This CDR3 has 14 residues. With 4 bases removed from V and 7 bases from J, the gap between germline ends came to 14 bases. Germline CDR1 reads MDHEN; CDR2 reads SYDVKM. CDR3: CASSSNREGQPQHF. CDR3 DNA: TGTGCCAGCAGTTCTAACCGGGAAGGGCAGCCCCAGCATTTT.